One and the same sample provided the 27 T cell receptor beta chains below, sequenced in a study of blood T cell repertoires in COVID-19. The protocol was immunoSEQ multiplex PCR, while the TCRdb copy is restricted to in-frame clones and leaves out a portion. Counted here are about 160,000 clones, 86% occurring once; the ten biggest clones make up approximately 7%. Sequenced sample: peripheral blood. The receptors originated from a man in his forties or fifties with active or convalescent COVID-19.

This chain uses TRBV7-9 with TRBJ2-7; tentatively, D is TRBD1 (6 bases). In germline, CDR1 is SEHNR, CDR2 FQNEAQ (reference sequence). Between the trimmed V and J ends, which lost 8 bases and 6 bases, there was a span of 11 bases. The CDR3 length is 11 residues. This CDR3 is CASGTGSEQYF. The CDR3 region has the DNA TGTGCCAGCGGAACAGGGTCCGAGCAGTACTTC.

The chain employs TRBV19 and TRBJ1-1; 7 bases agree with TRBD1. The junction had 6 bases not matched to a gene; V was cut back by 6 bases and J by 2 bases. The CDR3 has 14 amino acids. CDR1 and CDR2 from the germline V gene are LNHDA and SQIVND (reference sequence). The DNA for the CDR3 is TGTGCCAGTAGGGACGGGACAGCAAACACTGAAGCTTTCTTT. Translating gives CASRDGTANTEAFF.

DNA of the CDR3: TGTGCCGCGAAAAAAGGGACTAGTCGGGAGACCCAGTACTTC. Amino acid sequence: CAAKKGTSRETQYF. The rearrangement uses TRBV28 and TRBJ2-5, with 8 bases lining up with TRBD2. V was clipped by 11 bases and J by 5 bases; unmatched bases: 13. This CDR3 has 14 residues. CDR1 and CDR2 from the germline V gene are MDHEN and SYDVKM.

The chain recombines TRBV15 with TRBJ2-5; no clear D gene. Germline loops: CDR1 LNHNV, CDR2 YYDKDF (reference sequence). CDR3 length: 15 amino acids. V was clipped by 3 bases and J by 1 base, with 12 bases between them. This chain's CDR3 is CATSRSEHPQETQYF. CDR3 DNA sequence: TGTGCCACCAGCAGGTCGGAGCACCCCCAAGAGACCCAGTACTTC.

The CDR3 sequence: CASSFRDRTYEQYF. CDR3 bases: TGTGCCAGCAGCTTCCGAGACAGGACCTACGAGCAGTACTTC. The chain employs TRBV5-5 and TRBJ2-7; D perhaps matches TRBD1 (6 bases). The CDR3 is 14 residues long. Germline V gives CDR1 SGHKS, CDR2 YYEKEE (reference sequence). V lost 2 bases and J lost 2, with 11 bases in between.

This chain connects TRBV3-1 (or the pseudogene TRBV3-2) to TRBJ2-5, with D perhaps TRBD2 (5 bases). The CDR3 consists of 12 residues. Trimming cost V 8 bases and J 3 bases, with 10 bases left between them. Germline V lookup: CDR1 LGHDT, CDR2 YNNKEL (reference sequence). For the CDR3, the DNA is TGTGCCAGCCTCGGGGTAAAAGAGACCCAGTACTTC. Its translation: CASLGVKETQYF.

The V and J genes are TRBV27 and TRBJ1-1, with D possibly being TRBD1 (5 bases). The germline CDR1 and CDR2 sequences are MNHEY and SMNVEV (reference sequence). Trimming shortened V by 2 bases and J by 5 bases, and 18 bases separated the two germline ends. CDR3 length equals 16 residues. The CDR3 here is CASSLPTRGVGTEAFF. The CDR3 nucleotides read TGTGCCAGCAGTTTACCTACCCGGGGGGTAGGAACTGAAGCTTTCTTT.

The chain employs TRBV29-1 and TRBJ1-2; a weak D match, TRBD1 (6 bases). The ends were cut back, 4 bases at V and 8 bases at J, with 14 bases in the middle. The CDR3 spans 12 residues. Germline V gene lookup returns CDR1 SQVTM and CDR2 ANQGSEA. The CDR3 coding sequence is TGCAGCGTTGCCGGGGGGGACAACGGCTACACCTTC. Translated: CSVAGGDNGYTF.

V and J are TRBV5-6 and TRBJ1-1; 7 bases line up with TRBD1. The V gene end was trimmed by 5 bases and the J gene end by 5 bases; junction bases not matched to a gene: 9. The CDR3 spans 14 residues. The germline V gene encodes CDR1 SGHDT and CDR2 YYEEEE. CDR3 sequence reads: CASSSTGRRTEAFF. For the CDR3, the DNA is TGTGCCAGCAGTTCGACAGGGCGGCGGACTGAAGCTTTCTTT.

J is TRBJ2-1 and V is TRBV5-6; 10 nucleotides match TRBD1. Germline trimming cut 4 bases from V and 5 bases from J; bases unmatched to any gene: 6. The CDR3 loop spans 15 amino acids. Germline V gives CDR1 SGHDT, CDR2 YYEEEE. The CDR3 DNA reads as TGTGCCAGCAGCCAGACAGGGGGCATGGACAATGAGCAGTTCTTC. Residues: CASSQTGGMDNEQFF.

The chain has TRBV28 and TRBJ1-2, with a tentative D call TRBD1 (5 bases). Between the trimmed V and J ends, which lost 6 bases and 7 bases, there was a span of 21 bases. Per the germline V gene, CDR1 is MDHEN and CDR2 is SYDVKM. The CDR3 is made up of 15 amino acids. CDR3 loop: CASSPGGARVGGYTF. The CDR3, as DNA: TGTGCCAGCAGCCCAGGCGGGGCGAGGGTAGGTGGCTACACCTTC.

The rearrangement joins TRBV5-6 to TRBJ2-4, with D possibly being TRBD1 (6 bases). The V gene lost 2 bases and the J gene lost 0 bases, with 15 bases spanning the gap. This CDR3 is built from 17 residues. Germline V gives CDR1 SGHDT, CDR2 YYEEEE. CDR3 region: CASSFLGQTLAKNIQYF. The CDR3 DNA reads TGTGCCAGCAGCTTTTTAGGACAGACTTTAGCCAAAAACATTCAGTACTTC.

CDR3 nucleotide sequence: TGTGCCAGCAGCAACCGGGAGGGTTGGAATGAGCAGTTCTTC. It translates to CASSNREGWNEQFF. The chain has TRBV7-9 and TRBJ2-1, with TRBD2 matching 8 bases. With 5 bases clipped from V and 7 bases from J, the junction kept 7 bases outside the gene matches. The CDR3 has 14 amino acids. The germline V gene has CDR1 SEHNR and CDR2 FQNEAQ (reference sequence).

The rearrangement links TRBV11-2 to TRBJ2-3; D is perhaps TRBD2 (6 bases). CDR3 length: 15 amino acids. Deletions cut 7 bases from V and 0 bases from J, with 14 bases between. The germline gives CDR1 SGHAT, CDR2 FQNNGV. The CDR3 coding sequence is TGTGCCAGCACGATCCTAGCGCCTAGCACAGATACGCAGTATTTT. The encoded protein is CASTILAPSTDTQYF.

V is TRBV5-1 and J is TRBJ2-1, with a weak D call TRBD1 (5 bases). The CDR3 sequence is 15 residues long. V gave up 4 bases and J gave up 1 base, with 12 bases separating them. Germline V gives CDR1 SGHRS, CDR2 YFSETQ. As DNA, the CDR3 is TGCGCCAGCAGCCCCCAGGGCAGTTCCTACAATGAGCAGTTCTTC. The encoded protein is CASSPQGSSYNEQFF.

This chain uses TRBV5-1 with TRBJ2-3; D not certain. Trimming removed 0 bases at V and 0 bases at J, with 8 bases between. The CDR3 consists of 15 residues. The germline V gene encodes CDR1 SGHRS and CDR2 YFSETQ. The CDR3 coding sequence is TGCGCCAGCAGCTTGGGGCACTACAGCACAGATACGCAGTATTTT. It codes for CASSLGHYSTDTQYF.

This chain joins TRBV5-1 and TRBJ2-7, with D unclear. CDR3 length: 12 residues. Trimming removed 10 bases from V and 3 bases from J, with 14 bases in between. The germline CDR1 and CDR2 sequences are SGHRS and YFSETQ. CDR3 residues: CAGVLPGYEQYF. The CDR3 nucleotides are TGCGCCGGTGTTCTTCCGGGCTACGAGCAGTACTTC. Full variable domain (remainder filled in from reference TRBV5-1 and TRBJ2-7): KAGVTQTPRYLIKTRGQQVTLSCSPISGHRSVSWYQQTPGQGLQFLFEYFSETQRNKGNFPGRFSGRQFSNSRSEMNVSTLELGDSALYLCAGVLPGYEQYFGPGTRLTVT.

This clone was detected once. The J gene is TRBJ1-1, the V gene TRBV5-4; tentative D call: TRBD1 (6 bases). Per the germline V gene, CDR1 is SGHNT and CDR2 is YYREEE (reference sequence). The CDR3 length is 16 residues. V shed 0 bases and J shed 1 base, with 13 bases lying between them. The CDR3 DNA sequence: TGTGCCAGCAGCTTGGAGGGGGGGGCACGGAACACTGAAGCTTTCTTT. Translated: CASSLEGGARNTEAFF.

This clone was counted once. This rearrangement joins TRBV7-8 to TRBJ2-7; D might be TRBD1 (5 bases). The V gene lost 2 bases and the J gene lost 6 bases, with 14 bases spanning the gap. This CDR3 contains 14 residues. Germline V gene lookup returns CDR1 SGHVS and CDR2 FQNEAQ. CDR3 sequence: CASSLNRHRGEQYF. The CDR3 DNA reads TGTGCCAGCAGCTTAAACCGCCATAGGGGCGAGCAGTACTTC. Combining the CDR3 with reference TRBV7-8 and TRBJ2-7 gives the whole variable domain GAGVSQSPRYKVAKRGQDVALRCDPISGHVSLFWYQQALGQGPEFLTYFQNEAQLDKSGLPSDRFFAERPEGSVSTLKIQRTQQEDSAVYLCASSLNRHRGEQYFGPGTRLTVT.

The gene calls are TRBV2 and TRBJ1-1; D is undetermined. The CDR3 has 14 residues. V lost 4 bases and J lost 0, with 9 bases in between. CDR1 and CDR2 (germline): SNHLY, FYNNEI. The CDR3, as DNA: TGTGCCAGCAGTGGTGACACAGTGAACACTGAAGCTTTCTTT. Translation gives CASSGDTVNTEAFF.

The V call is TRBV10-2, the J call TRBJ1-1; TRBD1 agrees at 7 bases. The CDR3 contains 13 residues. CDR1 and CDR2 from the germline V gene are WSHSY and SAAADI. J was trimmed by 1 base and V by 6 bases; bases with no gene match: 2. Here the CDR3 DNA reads TGCGCCAGCAGGGGACAGTCGAACACTGAAGCTTTCTTT. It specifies CASRGQSNTEAFF.

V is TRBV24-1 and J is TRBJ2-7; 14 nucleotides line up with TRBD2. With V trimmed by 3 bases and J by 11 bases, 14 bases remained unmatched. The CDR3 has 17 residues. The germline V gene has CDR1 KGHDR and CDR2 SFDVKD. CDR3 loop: CATSDGGLAGESAGKYF. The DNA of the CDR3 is TGTGCCACCAGTGATGGGGGACTAGCGGGAGAATCGGCGGGGAAGTACTTC.

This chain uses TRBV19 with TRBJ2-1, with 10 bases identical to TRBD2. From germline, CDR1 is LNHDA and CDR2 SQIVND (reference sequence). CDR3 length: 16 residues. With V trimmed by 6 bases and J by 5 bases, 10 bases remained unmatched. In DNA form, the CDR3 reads TGTGCCAGTAGGCTTGATACTAGCGGGGTCCACAATGAGCAGTTCTTC. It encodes CASRLDTSGVHNEQFF.

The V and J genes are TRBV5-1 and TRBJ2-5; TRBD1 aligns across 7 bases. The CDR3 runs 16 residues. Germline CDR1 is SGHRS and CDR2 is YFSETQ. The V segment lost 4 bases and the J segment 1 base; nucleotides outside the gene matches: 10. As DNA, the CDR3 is TGCGCCAGCAGCCCGGGGACAGTTGGACTCCAAGAGACCCAGTACTTC. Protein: CASSPGTVGLQETQYF.

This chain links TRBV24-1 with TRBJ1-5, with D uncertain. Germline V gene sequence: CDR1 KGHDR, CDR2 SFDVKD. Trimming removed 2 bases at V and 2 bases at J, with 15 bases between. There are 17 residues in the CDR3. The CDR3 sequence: CATSDSVGPTGNQPQHF. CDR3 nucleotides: TGTGCCACCAGTGATTCCGTGGGCCCAACGGGCAATCAGCCCCAGCATTTT.

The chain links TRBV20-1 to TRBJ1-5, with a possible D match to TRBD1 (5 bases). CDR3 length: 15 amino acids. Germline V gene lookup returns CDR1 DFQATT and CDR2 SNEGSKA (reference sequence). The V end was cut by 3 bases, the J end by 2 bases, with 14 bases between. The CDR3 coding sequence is TGCAGTGCTAGTGAGAAGGGGCCCCGCAATCAGCCCCAGCATTTT. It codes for CSASEKGPRNQPQHF.

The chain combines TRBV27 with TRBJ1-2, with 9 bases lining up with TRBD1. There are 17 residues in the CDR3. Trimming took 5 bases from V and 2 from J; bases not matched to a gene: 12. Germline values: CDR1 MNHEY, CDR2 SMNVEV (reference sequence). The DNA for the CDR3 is TGTGCCAGCAGTAACGGCAGAGGGACAGGGCGGAACTATGGCTACACCTTC. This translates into CASSNGRGTGRNYGYTF.